This TCR beta chain was found in a study of cytomegalovirus exposure and HLA in healthy donors. As for the study in general: In a previous analysis, 110 million or so unique TCR beta sequences were found from about 179 million T cells. Study results and limitations: Reported findings show TCR beta sequences accurately forecast HLA-A and HLA-B alleles in most subjects. CMV serostatus was the only recorded immune exposure for donors.

CDR3 length equals 14 residues. The ends lost 0 bases at V and 6 bases at J; junction bases unmatched: 4. Germline CDR1 SGHRS, CDR2 YFSETQ. At the time of sampling, donors were nominally healthy, though unrecorded immune exposures were likely. PCR employed 60 Vbeta and 13 Jbeta primers. The assay was immunoSEQ multiplex PCR, and TCRdb's table has in-frame clones only and misses some. The sample consists of about 120,000 clones, about 79% of them appearing once. On this clone itself: Its target is unknown.

The TCR was taken from a woman under 30 in good health and CMV-seropositive. The rearrangement uses TRBV5-1 and TRBJ1-2; 8 nucleotides line up with TRBD1. The sample was PBMCs. DNA of the CDR3: TGCGCCAGCAGCTTGGGGCCGGACAGGGATGGCTACACCTTC. Translating it yields CASSLGPDRDGYTF.